This record looks at one T cell receptor (beta chain) sequence and its context. The data stem from a study of T cells expressing NK-cell markers. Germline values: CDR1 MRHNA, CDR2 SNTAGT. The CDR3 loop spans 15 amino acids. TCRdb reanalyzed the 5' RACE reads, giving one entry per CDR3 protein sequence and no DNA. The sample holds hundreds of thousands of distinct CDR3 sequences. The TCR comes from a man between 18 and 35 years old in good health. Sequenced material: blood T cells: a sorted CD56 or NKG2C T cell subset, CD4+ or CD8+ T cells, or bulk PBMC T cells (not recorded which). The chain couples TRBV6-4 to TRBJ2-1; TCRdb calls TRBD2, which cannot be checked without DNA. This CDR3 is CASSGTSIQNNEQFF.